This TCR beta chain was profiled in a study of long-term antiretroviral therapy in people with HIV. Whole-study results and caveats: Despite increasing after ART, diversity remained lower than that of transplant donor controls.

The length of the CDR3 is 13 residues. Trimming left V 5 bases short and J 5 bases short, with 10 bases between. Per the germline V gene, CDR1 is SGDLS and CDR2 is YYNGEE. The immunoSEQ assay was v3.0, run at survey level. For every sample, sequencing targeted roughly 40,000-55,000 T-cell genomes. Sequencing was performed with immunoSEQ multiplex PCR; in TCRdb, only in-frame clones are kept and a portion is missing. The repertoire holds under 45,000 clones, with 75% to 85% as singletons. A few counts support this clone. Its antigen is unknown. This TCR derives from a man aged 25 to 40 with HIV. The V call is TRBV9, the J call TRBJ2-2; the D is unclear. The source was unsorted PBMCs, collected 3.4 years after starting antiretroviral therapy. This chain's CDR3 is CASSEGPTGELFF. The CDR3 DNA is TGTGCCAGCAGTGAAGGACCTACCGGGGAGCTGTTTTTT.